The sequence of this T cell receptor (beta chain) was determined in a study of blood T cell repertoires in COVID-19. This table comes from immunoSEQ multiplex PCR, and its TCRdb copy is limited to in-frame clones, with some not included. The data contain a few hundred thousand clones, 70% to 90% of them singletons. From germline, CDR1 is MNHEY and CDR2 SVGEGT. J lost 8 bases, V lost 3 bases, and 4 bases had no gene match. CDR3 size: 15 residues. This chain joins TRBV6-2 or TRBV6-3 and TRBJ1-6, with TRBD1 identical over 10 bases. Source material: peripheral blood. This sequence was found in a woman aged 70 to 79 with active or convalescent COVID-19. The CDR3 DNA reads TGTGCCAGCAGTTATTACGGGACAGGGGATTCACCCCTCCACTTT. As protein: CASSYYGTGDSPLHF.